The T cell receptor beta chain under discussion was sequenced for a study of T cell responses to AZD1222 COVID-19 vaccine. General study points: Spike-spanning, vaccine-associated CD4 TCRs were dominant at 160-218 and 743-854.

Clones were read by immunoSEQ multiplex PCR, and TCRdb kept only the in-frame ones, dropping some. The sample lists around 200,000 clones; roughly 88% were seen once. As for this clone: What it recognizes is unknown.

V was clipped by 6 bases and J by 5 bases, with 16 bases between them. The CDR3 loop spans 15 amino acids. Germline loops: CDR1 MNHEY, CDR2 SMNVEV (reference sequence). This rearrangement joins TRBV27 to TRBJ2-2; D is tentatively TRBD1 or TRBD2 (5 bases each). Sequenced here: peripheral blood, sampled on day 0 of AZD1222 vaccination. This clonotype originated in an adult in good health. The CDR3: CASRPSGWGTGELFF. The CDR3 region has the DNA TGTGCCAGCAGACCCTCCGGGTGGGGGACCGGGGAGCTGTTTTTT.